Listed here are 29 T cell receptor beta chains from one sample, sequenced in a study of blood T cells in healthy people across ages. PCR was performed a second time for about 7 to 12 cycles using a sample-barcoded 5' primer and a J-beta primer mix. Each CDR3 protein is one row after TCRdb ran MiXCR on the 5' RACE reads. The sample shows some 860,000 distinct CDR3 sequences, roughly three fifths of them seen only once. The specimen was blood. The receptors shown here come from a man in his forties or fifties in good health.

The count of this clonotype is one. This chain joins TRBV27 and TRBJ2-3; 8 bases are a match to TRBD1. The CDR3 loop spans 15 amino acids. After removal of 7 bases from V and 7 bases from J, the junction contained 13 bases not matched to a gene. CDR1 MNHEY and CDR2 SMNVEV come from the germline V gene (reference sequence). The CDR3 bases are TGTGCCAGCAACCCCGGGACAGGATTTACAAATACGCAGTATTTT. This encodes CASNPGTGFTNTQYF.

This clonotype was counted only a few times. The chain carries TRBV14 and TRBJ2-7; D not resolved. Germline assignment: CDR1 SGHDN and CDR2 FVKESK. With 0 bases removed from V and 7 bases from J, the gap between germline ends came to 10 bases. The length of the CDR3 is 13 residues. The CDR3 DNA reads as TGTGCCAGCAGCCAAGATCCCCTTGGGGAGCAGTACTTC. Residues: CASSQDPLGEQYF.

The J gene is TRBJ2-1, the V gene TRBV7-3, with D perhaps matching TRBD1 (5 bases). Germline CDR1 reads SGHTA; CDR2 reads FQGTGA. There are 17 residues in the CDR3. Trimming left V 2 bases short and J 6 bases short, with 20 bases between. The CDR3 DNA reads TGTGCCAGCAGCTTACTCGTAGTCAGTGACAGTATCAATGAGCAGTTCTTC. Translating gives CASSLLVVSDSINEQFF.

DNA for the CDR3: TGTGCCAGCAGTTTAAATTGGGGCGGAGCAACTAATGAAAAACTGTTTTTT. It yields the protein CASSLNWGGATNEKLFF. The chain couples TRBV28 to TRBJ1-4; TRBD1 might be the D (5 bases). The germline V gene encodes CDR1 MDHEN and CDR2 SYDVKM. There are 17 residues in the CDR3. The germline V and J ends were trimmed by 2 bases and 0 bases, with 13 bases remaining between them.

This clonotype turned up a few times. The chain joins TRBV12-3 or TRBV12-4 to TRBJ2-4, with D perhaps matching TRBD2 (6 bases). V lost 5 bases and J 3 bases, leaving 14 bases between the germline ends. This CDR3 is built from 15 residues. For the CDR3, the DNA is TGTGCCAGCAGTCCCACCTCGGGGGTCAAAAACATTCAGTACTTC. Translating it yields CASSPTSGVKNIQYF.

The CDR3 here is CASSRDRLVVNTEAFF. The CDR3 coding sequence is TGCGCCAGCAGCCGCGACCGCCTCGTGGTTAACACTGAAGCTTTCTTT. The V call is TRBV4-3, the J call TRBJ1-1; D gene uncertain. The CDR3 has 16 amino acids. V lost 4 bases and J 2 bases, leaving 17 bases between the germline ends. Germline loops: CDR1 LGHNA, CDR2 YSLEER.

The gene calls are TRBV6-1 and TRBJ2-2; D is undetermined. The CDR3 consists of 11 residues. Trimming cost V 7 bases and J 7 bases, with 7 bases left between them. From germline, CDR1 is MNHNS and CDR2 SASEGT. CDR3 nucleotide sequence: TGTGCCAGCACTAGGCTCGGGGAGCTGTTTTTT. Protein: CASTRLGELFF.

This clonotype was seen more than once but under ten times. The V gene is TRBV27, the J gene TRBJ2-1, with TRBD2 matching 13 bases. Germline V gives CDR1 MNHEY, CDR2 SMNVEV (reference sequence). There are 20 residues in the CDR3. The V and J ends lost 1 base and 0 bases, in that order; junction bases with no gene match: 9. The DNA of the CDR3 is TGTGCCAGCAGTTTATTACGACTAGCGGGAGGCACAAGCTCCTACAATGAGCAGTTCTTC. Protein product: CASSLLRLAGGTSSYNEQFF.

V usage is TRBV5-1 and J usage is TRBJ1-2, with D unresolved. V was cut by 0 bases and J by 1 base, with 4 bases left in between. The CDR3 sequence is 13 residues long. Per germline, CDR1 SGHRS and CDR2 YFSETQ. CDR3 DNA sequence: TGCGCCAGCAGCTTGGTTGATAACTATGGCTACACCTTC. This codes for CASSLVDNYGYTF.

Points on this clonotype: A read error may explain this, as a much larger clone is one base away. This chain uses TRBV12-3 or TRBV12-4 with TRBJ2-5; D not resolved. V was cut by 9 bases and J by 3 bases, with 11 bases left in between. The length of the CDR3 is 12 residues. The CDR3 is CASPMIEETQYF. The DNA for the CDR3 is TGTGCCAGTCCAATGATCGAAGAGACCCAGTACTTC.

This clonotype was observed many times. CDR3 residues: CASSLAGGETQYF. CDR3 nucleotide sequence: TGTGCCAGCAGCTTAGCTGGGGGAGAGACCCAGTACTTC. The rearrangement joins TRBV7-2 to TRBJ2-5; either TRBD1 or TRBD2 may supply D (5 bases each). The CDR3 totals 13 residues. Trimming took off 0 bases at V and 4 bases at J, with 6 bases between the two ends. Looked up from germline, CDR1 is SGHTA and CDR2 is FQGNSA. Variable domain in full (rest from reference TRBV7-2 and TRBJ2-5): GAGVSQSPSNKVTEKGKDVELRCDPISGHTALYWYRQSLGQGLEFLIYFQGNSAPDKSGLPSDRFSAERTGGSVSTLTIQRTQQEDSAVYLCASSLAGGETQYFGPGTRLLVL.

The chain is built from TRBV14 and TRBJ2-6; D unclear. The CDR3 consists of 14 residues. Trimming removed 4 bases from V and 5 bases from J, with 9 bases in between. Looked up from germline, CDR1 is SGHDN and CDR2 is FVKESK. The CDR3 sequence: CASSPALRANVLTF. CDR3 nucleotide sequence: TGTGCCAGCAGCCCTGCTTTACGGGCCAACGTCCTGACTTTC.

The genes are TRBV25-1 and TRBJ1-2; TRBD1 aligns across 7 bases. The CDR3 loop spans 14 amino acids. V lost 4 bases to trimming and J lost 4 bases; unmatched junction nucleotides: 6. Germline V gene sequence: CDR1 MGHDK, CDR2 SYGVNS. As DNA, the CDR3 is TGTGCCAGCAGTGGGACGGGACAGTCCTATGGCTACACCTTC. This gives the protein CASSGTGQSYGYTF.

This clonotype was detected once. The chain joins TRBV4-1 to TRBJ1-2, with 8 bases lining up with TRBD1. This CDR3 has 15 residues. Looked up from germline, CDR1 is MGHRA and CDR2 is YSYEKL. With V trimmed by 5 bases and J by 3 bases, 8 bases remained unmatched. Here the CDR3 DNA reads TGCGCCAGCAGCTGGACTCAGGGGGCCGACTATGGCTACACCTTC. Translating it yields CASSWTQGADYGYTF.

The chain is built from TRBV9 and TRBJ2-5; 8 bases are a match to TRBD1. The J call may be mistaken, given a closer DNA end match to TRBJ2-7. CDR3 size: 14 residues. Germline-derived CDR1 and CDR2 are SGDLS and YYNGEE. The CDR3 DNA reads TGTGCCAGCAGCTCGCGGACAGGGCGGAACGAGCAGTACTTC. Translation: CASSSRTGRNEQYF.

J is TRBJ2-4 and V is TRBV3-1; possible D gene TRBD1, 5 bases. Near its end, the DNA agrees better with TRBJ2-7, so the J call may be wrong. From germline, CDR1 is LGHDT and CDR2 YNNKEL (reference sequence). The CDR3 is made up of 13 amino acids. CDR3 loop: CASSQVPGCEQYF. CDR3 nucleotide sequence: TGTGCCAGCAGCCAAGTTCCAGGGTGCGAGCAGTACTTC.

The chain uses TRBV10-3 and TRBJ2-7; D is unresolved. Between the trimmed V and J ends, which lost 11 bases and 2 bases, there was a span of 16 bases. The CDR3 totals 13 residues. Looked up from germline, CDR1 is ENHRY and CDR2 is SYGVKD. The CDR3 DNA follows: TGTGCCGTTTCCGAGGCGGAGACCTACGAGCAGTACTTC. Residues: CAVSEAETYEQYF.

This chain joins TRBV19 and TRBJ2-3; D ambiguous. The germline gives CDR1 LNHDA, CDR2 SQIVND (reference sequence). Trimming shortened V by 5 bases and J by 8 bases, and 14 bases separated the two germline ends. The CDR3 extends over 13 amino acids. The CDR3 DNA reads as TGTGCCAGTAGTCGACGATCACAAGCTACGCAGTATTTT. It translates to CASSRRSQATQYF.

This clonotype was recorded a few times. The CDR3 loop reads CASSLGIYNSPLHF. In nucleotides, the CDR3 is TGTGCCAGCAGCTTAGGGATCTATAATTCACCCCTCCACTTT. This chain links TRBV7-2 with TRBJ1-6; D unresolved. The germline V and J ends were trimmed by 1 base and 3 bases, with 4 bases remaining between them. Per germline, CDR1 SGHTA and CDR2 FQGNSA. CDR3 length: 14 amino acids.

The chain joins TRBV6-1 to TRBJ1-5; no reliable D call. The CDR3 consists of 16 residues. CDR1 is MNHNS, CDR2 SASEGT, per germline. The germline V and J ends were trimmed by 0 bases and 6 bases, with 15 bases remaining between them. CDR3 region: CASSEAAGRAFQPQHF. The CDR3 coding sequence is TGTGCCAGCAGTGAAGCTGCGGGGAGGGCGTTTCAGCCCCAGCATTTT.

As concerns this clonotype: A read error may produce the germline difference seen at one junction end. This chain uses TRBV29-1 with TRBJ2-1; D unclear. The CDR3 is made up of 11 amino acids. Germline loops: CDR1 SQVTM, CDR2 ANQGSEA. Here the CDR3 reads CGVETWNEQFF. CDR3 coding DNA: TGCGGCGTTGAAACTTGGAATGAGCAGTTCTTC.

This clonotype was counted between two and nine times. The rearrangement joins TRBV29-1 to TRBJ2-1, with D unresolved. Germline-derived CDR1 and CDR2 are SQVTM and ANQGSEA. Trimming removed 4 bases from V and 2 bases from J, with 9 bases in between. The CDR3 is 13 residues long. For the CDR3, the DNA is TGCAGCGTTGGCGGCGGAGCCTACAATGAGCAGTTCTTC. This encodes CSVGGGAYNEQFF.

This clonotype has a single count. This chain uses TRBV11-3 with TRBJ2-3, with a weak D call TRBD1 (6 bases). The germline V gene encodes CDR1 SGHNT and CDR2 YENEEA. V was clipped by 3 bases and J by 5 bases, with 9 bases between them. This CDR3 contains 13 residues. The CDR3 sequence is CASSLQGIDTQYF. The CDR3 DNA reads TGTGCCAGCAGCTTGCAGGGGATAGATACGCAGTATTTT.

The V and J genes are TRBV12-3 or TRBV12-4 and TRBJ1-2; unclear D gene. The CDR3 runs 13 residues. Trimming cost V 3 bases and J 5 bases, with 10 bases left between them. The CDR3 loop is CASSFADNYGYTF. For the CDR3, the DNA is TGTGCCAGCAGTTTCGCCGATAATTATGGCTACACCTTC.

The chain employs TRBV20-1 and TRBJ1-6; D remains unclear. V lost 4 bases and J 8 bases, leaving 6 bases between the germline ends. CDR1 DFQATT and CDR2 SNEGSKA come from the germline V gene (reference sequence). This CDR3 is built from 11 residues. The CDR3 nucleotides are TGCAGTGCTATAACGGATTCACCCCTCCACTTT. Amino acids: CSAITDSPLHF.

This clonotype has only one observation. V usage is TRBV6-5 and J usage is TRBJ2-6; D perhaps matches TRBD1 (6 bases). Germline lookup yields CDR1 MNHEY and CDR2 SVGAGI. Deletions cut 0 bases from V and 0 bases from J, with 6 bases between. The CDR3 loop spans 16 amino acids. The CDR3 sequence is CASSYSGASGANVLTF. The CDR3 nucleotides read TGTGCCAGCAGTTACTCGGGGGCCTCTGGGGCCAACGTCCTGACTTTC.

This clonotype was detected a few times. The chain recombines TRBV6-1 with TRBJ2-3; 8 nucleotides match TRBD2. The CDR3 has 14 amino acids. The V segment lost 1 base and the J segment 8 bases; nucleotides outside the gene matches: 5. CDR1 and CDR2 (germline): MNHNS, SASEGT. CDR3 residues: CASSEGPTSGTQYF. In DNA, the CDR3 is TGTGCCAGCAGTGAAGGACCAACTAGCGGTACGCAGTATTTT.

As DNA, the CDR3 is TGTGCCAGCAGTCGCGGGCTCCCCTACGAGCAGTACTTC. Encoded protein: CASSRGLPYEQYF. The chain links TRBV28 to TRBJ2-7, with D perhaps TRBD2 (5 bases). V gave up 5 bases and J gave up 2 bases, with 10 bases separating them. The CDR3 runs 13 residues. Germline loops: CDR1 MDHEN, CDR2 SYDVKM. Drawing the rest from reference TRBV28 and TRBJ2-7, the complete variable domain is DVKVTQSSRYLVKRTGEKVFLECVQDMDHENMFWYRQDPGLGLRLIYFSYDVKMKEKGDIPEGYSVSREKKERFSLILESASTNQTSMYLCASSRGLPYEQYFGPGTRLTVT.

The table lists this clonotype with a few counts. The chain uses TRBV19 and TRBJ1-2; D not resolved. Trimming took 5 bases from V and 8 from J, leaving 18 bases between them. The germline gives CDR1 LNHDA, CDR2 SQIVND (reference sequence). The CDR3 has 14 amino acids. The CDR3 nucleotides read TGTGCCAGTAGTGCGAGAGAGAGGTCTGGCGGCTACACCTTC. This gives the protein CASSARERSGGYTF.